This T cell receptor (beta chain) emerged from a study of T cell repertoires in cytomegalovirus infection. Turning to the study itself: Public TCR beta signatures provided an indication of both CMV infection and a matching HLA type.

Findings and caveats of the study: HLA-C-restricted CMV-specific TCR beta clonotypes prevailed in the ex vivo response.

TCRdb recomputed calls from the reads with MiXCR, one row per CDR3 protein. This sample carries about 830,000 distinct CDR3 sequences, less than 35% of them seen once, and the ten largest clones take 9.5% to 15%. As regards this clonotype: Antigen: not known.

This clonotype was obtained from a human donor in good health (CMV status not recorded). Some clones in this sample may be carry-over from other donors' samples. This material consisted of cultured CD8+ T cells from PBMCs, taken from culture after CMV antigen stimulation.

In nucleotides, the CDR3 is TGTGCCAGCAGCGTACACCTCGATGAGCAGTTCTTC. Translating gives CASSVHLDEQFF. This chain joins TRBV7-9 and TRBJ2-1; D not certain. V was shortened by 5 bases and J by 8 bases, with 10 bases between the two germline ends. The germline V gene has CDR1 SEHNR and CDR2 FQNEAQ (reference sequence). The CDR3 contains 12 residues.